In its sample, the clone carrying this T cell receptor beta chain was seen many times. Its antigen remains unknown. The V end lost 2 bases, the J end lost 10 bases, and 9 bases lay between the germline ends. There are 12 residues in the CDR3. The data are from a study of T cells after yellow fever vaccination. Study-wide background: Preparation used SMART-Seq v4 Ultra Low Input for the low-cell-number fractions.

UMIs and a universal primer site were added when TCR cDNA was made by 5'RACE template switching. Each CDR3 protein gets one entry after TCRdb re-called the 5' RACE reads with MiXCR. The data contain about 320,000 distinct CDR3 sequences, 3.5% to 4.5% of them seen just once; the ten biggest clones take up just under 20%. Study-level findings and limits: Reappearance after the booster was seen for most primary-vaccination clones, at 96% CD4 and 85% to 90% CD8. Repertoires obtained by FACS sorting could include abundant clonotypes that entered as contaminants from the bulk population.

The chain joins TRBV12-3 or TRBV12-4 to TRBJ2-1; possible D gene TRBD1, 5 bases. Source: PBMCs, taken 15 days after the yellow fever booster vaccination. This receptor was identified in a man aged 18 to 30 who received the YFV17D yellow fever vaccine. The CDR3 protein is CASSLSRQEQFF. CDR3 bases: TGTGCCAGCAGTTTAAGCCGACAGGAGCAGTTCTTC.